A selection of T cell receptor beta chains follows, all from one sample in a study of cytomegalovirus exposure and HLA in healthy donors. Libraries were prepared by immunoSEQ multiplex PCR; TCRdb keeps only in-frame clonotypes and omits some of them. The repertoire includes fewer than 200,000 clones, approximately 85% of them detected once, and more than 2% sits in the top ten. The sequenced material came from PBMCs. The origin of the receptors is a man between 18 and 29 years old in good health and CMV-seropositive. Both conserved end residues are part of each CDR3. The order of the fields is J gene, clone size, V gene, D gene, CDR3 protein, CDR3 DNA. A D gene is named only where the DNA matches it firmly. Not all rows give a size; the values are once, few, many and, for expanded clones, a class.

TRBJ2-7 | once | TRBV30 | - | CAWSAFGGAYEQYF | TGTGCCTGGAGCGCCTTTGGGGGCGCCTACGAGCAGTACTTC
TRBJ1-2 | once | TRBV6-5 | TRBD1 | CASSYYRTGLGYGYTF | TGTGCCAGCAGTTACTATCGGACAGGGCTCGGGTATGGCTACACCTTC
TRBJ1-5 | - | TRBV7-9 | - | CASSAGLLLGEPQHF | TGTGCCAGCAGCGCGGGACTCCTCCTCGGTGAGCCCCAGCATTTT
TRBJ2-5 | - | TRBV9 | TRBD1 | CASSLGDRGILFGTQYF | TGTGCCAGCAGCCTCGGGGACAGGGGGATTTTGTTTGGGACCCAGTACTTC
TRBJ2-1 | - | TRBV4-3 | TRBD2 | CASSPGWGGDNEQFF | TGCGCCAGCAGCCCTGGCTGGGGGGGGGACAATGAGCAGTTCTTC
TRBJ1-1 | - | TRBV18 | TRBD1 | CASSPVRGVNTEAFF | TGTGCCAGCTCACCGGTCAGGGGGGTGAACACTGAAGCTTTCTTT
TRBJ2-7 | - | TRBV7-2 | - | CASSHPGSEQYF | TGTGCCAGCAGTCACCCGGGGAGTGAGCAGTACTTC
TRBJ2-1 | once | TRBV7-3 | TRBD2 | CASSLTRDGGINNEQFF | TGTGCCAGCAGCTTAACGAGAGACGGGGGGATAAACAATGAGCAGTTCTTC
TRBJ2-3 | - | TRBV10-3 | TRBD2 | CAIRASGGGTDTQYF | TGTGCCATCCGGGCTAGCGGGGGGGGCACAGATACGCAGTATTTT
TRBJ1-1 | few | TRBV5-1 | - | CASSQGGTTEAFF | TGCGCCAGCAGCCAAGGGGGTACCACTGAAGCTTTCTTT
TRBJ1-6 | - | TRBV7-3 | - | CASSETGSYNSPLHF | TGTGCCAGCAGCGAGACAGGCTCCTATAATTCACCCCTCCACTTT
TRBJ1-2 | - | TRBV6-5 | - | CASSYSGGRFGYTF | TGTGCCAGCAGTTACTCGGGAGGGAGATTTGGCTACACCTTC
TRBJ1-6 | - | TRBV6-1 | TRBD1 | CASSDSGTVNSPLHF | TGTGCCAGCAGTGATTCTGGGACAGTAAATTCACCCCTCCACTTT
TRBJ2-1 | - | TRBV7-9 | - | CASSFDRNEQFF | TGTGCCAGCAGCTTTGACAGGAATGAGCAGTTCTTC
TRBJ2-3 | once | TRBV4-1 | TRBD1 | CASSQRGTGEGDTQYF | TGCGCCAGCAGCCAAAGGGGGACAGGGGAGGGAGATACGCAGTATTTT
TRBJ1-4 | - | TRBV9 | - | CASSVGGGGAHEKLFF | TGTGCCAGCAGCGTAGGTGGAGGGGGGGCTCATGAAAAACTGTTTTTT
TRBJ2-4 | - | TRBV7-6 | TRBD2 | CASSLGTGGGVKNIQYF | TGTGCCAGCAGCTTAGGAACAGGCGGGGGGGTCAAAAACATTCAGTACTTC
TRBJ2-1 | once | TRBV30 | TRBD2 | CAWSSGAVSYNEQFF | TGTGCCTGGTCTAGCGGGGCCGTGTCCTACAATGAGCAGTTCTTC
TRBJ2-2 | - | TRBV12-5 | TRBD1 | CASAIRDSQNTGELFF | TGTGCTAGTGCCATCCGGGACAGTCAGAACACCGGGGAGCTGTTTTTT
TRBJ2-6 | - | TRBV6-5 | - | CASSETGANGLTF | TGTGCCAGCAGTGAGACTGGGGCCAACGGCCTGACTTTC
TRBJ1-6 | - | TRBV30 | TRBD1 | CAWSAGQTNSPLHF | TGTGCCTGGAGTGCGGGACAGACAAATTCACCCCTCCACTTT
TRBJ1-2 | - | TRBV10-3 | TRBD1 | CAISVLGTANKDGYTF | TGTGCCATCAGCGTCCTCGGGACAGCCAACAAAGACGGCTACACCTTC
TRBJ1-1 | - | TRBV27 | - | CASSLSWGPLNTEAFF | TGTGCCAGCAGTTTATCCTGGGGGCCCTTGAACACTGAAGCTTTCTTT
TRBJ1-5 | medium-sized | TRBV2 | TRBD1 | CARTPPGTGIRQPQHF | TGTGCCAGGACACCCCCCGGGACAGGCATAAGACAGCCCCAGCATTTT
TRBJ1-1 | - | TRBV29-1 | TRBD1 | CSVERDRNTEAFF | TGCAGCGTTGAACGGGACAGGAACACTGAAGCCTTCTTT
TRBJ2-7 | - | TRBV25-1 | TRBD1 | CASSSLTGGNKGEQYF | TGTGCCAGCAGCAGCTTGACAGGGGGCAATAAAGGCGAGCAGTACTTC
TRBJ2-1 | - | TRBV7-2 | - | CASSLVGGGHNEQFF | TGTGCCAGCAGCTTAGTTGGCGGGGGCCACAATGAGCAGTTCTTC
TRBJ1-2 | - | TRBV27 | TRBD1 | CASAPGQGALGYTF | TGTGCCAGTGCCCCGGGACAGGGGGCACTTGGCTACACCTTC
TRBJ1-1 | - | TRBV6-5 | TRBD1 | CASSGQGNKAFF | TGTGCCAGCAGCGGACAGGGGAACAAAGCTTTCTTT
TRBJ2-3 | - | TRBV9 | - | CASSFGWGTDTQYF | TGTGCCAGCAGCTTCGGGTGGGGCACAGATACGCAGTATTTT
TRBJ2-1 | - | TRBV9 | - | CASSVGSGTYNEQFF | TGTGCCAGCAGCGTAGGGTCAGGGACCTACAATGAGCAGTTCTTC
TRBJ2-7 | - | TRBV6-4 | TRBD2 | CASSRLAGYEQYF | TGTGCCAGCAGTCGACTAGCGGGATACGAGCAGTACTTC
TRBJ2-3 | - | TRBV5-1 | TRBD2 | CASSSGWGGSDTQYF | TGCGCCAGCAGCTCAGGCTGGGGGGGGTCGGATACGCAGTATTTT
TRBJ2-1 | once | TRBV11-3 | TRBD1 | CASSLGDRVNEQFF | TGTGCCAGCAGCTTGGGAGACAGGGTCAATGAGCAGTTCTTC
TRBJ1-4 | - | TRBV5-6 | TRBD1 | CASSTGQVSEKLFF | TGTGCCAGCAGCACGGGACAGGTGTCGGAAAAACTGTTTTTT
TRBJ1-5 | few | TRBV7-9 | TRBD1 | CATVDRVDQPQHF | TGTGCCACGGTGGACAGGGTGGATCAGCCCCAGCATTTT
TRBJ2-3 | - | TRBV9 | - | CASSGAPSTDTQYF | TGTGCCAGCAGCGGAGCCCCTAGCACAGATACGCAGTATTTT
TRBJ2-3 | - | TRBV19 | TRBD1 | CASSIRQGPPTDTQYF | TGTGCCAGTAGTATTCGACAGGGGCCCCCAACAGATACGCAGTATTTT
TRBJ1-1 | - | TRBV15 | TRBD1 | CATSRGDRGGAFF | TGTGCCACCAGCAGGGGTGACAGGGGGGGAGCTTTCTTT
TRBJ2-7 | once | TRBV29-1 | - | CSVELGGPRNEQYF | TGCAGCGTTGAGCTAGGAGGGCCCAGGAACGAGCAGTACTTC
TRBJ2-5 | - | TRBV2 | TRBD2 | CASSEASGGMETQYF | TGTGCCAGCAGTGAAGCTAGCGGGGGGATGGAGACCCAGTACTTC